Here is one T cell receptor (beta chain) with its context. The data were taken from a study of blood T cells in healthy people across ages. Per germline, CDR1 SGHTA and CDR2 FQGTGA. The CDR3 is 15 residues long. Trimming cost V 0 bases and J 6 bases; bases outside gene matches: 7. The second PCR ran about 6 to 11 cycles with a sample-barcoded 5' primer and J-beta primers. Each cDNA molecule was tagged by a template-switch adaptor with 12 random nucleotides. TCRdb processed the 5' RACE reads anew with MiXCR; each CDR3 protein has one entry. This sample has 550,000 to 600,000 distinct CDR3 sequences, with around 50% found just once. Ranging in age from roughly 6 to 90, the donors were healthy Caucasian individuals from Russia.

The receptor was isolated from an older man in good health. The rearrangement joins TRBV7-3 to TRBJ2-7; 8 positions agree with TRBD1. Material: blood. CDR3 sequence (DNA): TGTGCCAGCAGCTTAACCAGGACAGGGTACTCCGAGCAGTACTTC. Its protein is CASSLTRTGYSEQYF.